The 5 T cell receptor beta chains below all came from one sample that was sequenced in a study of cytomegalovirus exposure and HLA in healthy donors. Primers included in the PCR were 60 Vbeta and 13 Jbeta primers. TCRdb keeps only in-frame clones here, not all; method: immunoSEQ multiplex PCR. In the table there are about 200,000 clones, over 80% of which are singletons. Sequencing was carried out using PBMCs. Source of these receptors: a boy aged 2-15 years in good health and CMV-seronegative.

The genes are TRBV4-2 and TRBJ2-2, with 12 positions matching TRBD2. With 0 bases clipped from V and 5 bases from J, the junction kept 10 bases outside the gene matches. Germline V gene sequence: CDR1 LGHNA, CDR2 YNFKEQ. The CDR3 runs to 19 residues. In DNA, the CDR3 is TGTGCCAGCAGCCAAGAGGCTAGCGGGGGGGCGGGTACTACCGGGGAGCTGTTTTTT. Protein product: CASSQEASGGAGTTGELFF.

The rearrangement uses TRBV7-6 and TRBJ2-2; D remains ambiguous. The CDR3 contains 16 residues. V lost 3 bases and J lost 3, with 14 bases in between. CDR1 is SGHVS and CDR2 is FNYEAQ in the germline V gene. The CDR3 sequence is CASSLTGALYTGELFF. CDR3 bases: TGTGCCAGCAGCTTGACTGGAGCTCTCTACACCGGGGAGCTGTTTTTT.

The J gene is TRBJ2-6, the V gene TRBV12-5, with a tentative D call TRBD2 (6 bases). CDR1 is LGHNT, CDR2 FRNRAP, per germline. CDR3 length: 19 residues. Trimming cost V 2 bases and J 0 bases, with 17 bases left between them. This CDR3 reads CASGLTTSSPSSGANVLTF. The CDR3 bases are TGTGCTAGTGGTTTGACGACTAGTTCTCCCAGCTCTGGGGCCAACGTCCTGACTTTC.

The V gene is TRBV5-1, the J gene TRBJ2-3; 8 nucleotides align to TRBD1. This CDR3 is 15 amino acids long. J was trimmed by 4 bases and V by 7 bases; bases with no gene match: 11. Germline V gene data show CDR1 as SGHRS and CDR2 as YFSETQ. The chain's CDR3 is CASLKGQGEPDTQYF. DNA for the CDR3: TGCGCCAGCCTGAAAGGACAGGGTGAGCCAGATACGCAGTATTTT.

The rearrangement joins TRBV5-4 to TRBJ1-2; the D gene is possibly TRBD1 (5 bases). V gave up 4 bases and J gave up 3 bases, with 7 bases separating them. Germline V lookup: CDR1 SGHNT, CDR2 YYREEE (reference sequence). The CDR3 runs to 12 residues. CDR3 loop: CASSQTDYGYTF. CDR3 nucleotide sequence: TGTGCCAGCAGCCAGACAGACTATGGCTACACCTTC.